The sequence of this T cell receptor (beta chain) was determined in a study of shared T cell receptors in the human thymus. This clone turned up a few times. Some clones are missing from TCRdb's copy, which holds only in-frame ones; the method was immunoSEQ multiplex PCR. The profile shows more than 550,000 clones, over 75% of them singletons. The sample was also reused in another study, on human thymus T cells. This second study says: Obtained as resections during corrective heart surgery, the thymus tissue was then studied.

This clonotype was obtained from a girl less than two years old with a congenital heart defect. The sequenced material came from thymocytes.

The CDR3 sequence: CASSVHREDEAFF. CDR3 DNA: TGTGCCAGCAGCGTCCACAGGGAAGATGAAGCTTTCTTT. The gene calls are TRBV9 and TRBJ1-1, with D perhaps TRBD1 (6 bases). In germline, CDR1 is SGDLS, CDR2 YYNGEE. V shed 2 bases and J shed 7 bases, with 12 bases lying between them. This CDR3 spans 13 amino acids.